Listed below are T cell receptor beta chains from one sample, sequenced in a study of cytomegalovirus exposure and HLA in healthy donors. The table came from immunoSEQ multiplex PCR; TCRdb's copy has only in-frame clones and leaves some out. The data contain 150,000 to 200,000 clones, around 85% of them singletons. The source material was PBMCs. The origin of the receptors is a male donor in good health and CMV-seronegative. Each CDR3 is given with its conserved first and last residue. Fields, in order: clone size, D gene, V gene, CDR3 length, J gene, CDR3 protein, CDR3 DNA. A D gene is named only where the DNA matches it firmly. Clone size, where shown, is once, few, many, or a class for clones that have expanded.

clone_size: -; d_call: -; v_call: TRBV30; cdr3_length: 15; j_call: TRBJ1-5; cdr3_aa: CAWSVPGGGTQPQHF; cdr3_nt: TGTGCCTGGAGTGTACCCGGGGGGGGGACTCAGCCCCAGCATTTT
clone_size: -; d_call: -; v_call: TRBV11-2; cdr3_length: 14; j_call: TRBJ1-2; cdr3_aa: CASSPEEGYYGYTF; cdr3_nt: TGTGCCAGCAGCCCTGAGGAAGGCTACTATGGCTACACCTTC
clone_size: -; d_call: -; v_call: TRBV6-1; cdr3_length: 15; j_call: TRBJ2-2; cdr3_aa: CASRLTGPGPGELFF; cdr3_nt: TGTGCCAGCAGACTGACAGGACCTGGACCCGGGGAGCTGTTTTTT
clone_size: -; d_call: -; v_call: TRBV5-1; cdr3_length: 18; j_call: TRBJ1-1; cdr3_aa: CASSLSRDIRTGVTEAFF; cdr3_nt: TGCGCCAGCAGCTTAAGCCGGGACATAAGAACTGGGGTCACTGAAGCTTTCTTT
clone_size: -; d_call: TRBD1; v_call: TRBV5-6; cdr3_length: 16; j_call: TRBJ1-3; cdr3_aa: CASSFTGASSGNTIYF; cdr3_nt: TGTGCCAGCAGCTTCACAGGGGCAAGCTCCGGAAACACCATATATTTT
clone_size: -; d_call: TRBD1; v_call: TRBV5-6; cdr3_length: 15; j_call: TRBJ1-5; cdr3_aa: CASKLRGRSNQPQHF; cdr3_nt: TGTGCCAGCAAGTTGAGGGGGCGCAGCAATCAGCCCCAGCATTTT
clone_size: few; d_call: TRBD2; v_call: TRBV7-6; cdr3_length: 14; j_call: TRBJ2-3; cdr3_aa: CASSLAGGADTQYF; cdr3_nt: TGTGCCAGCAGCTTGGCGGGGGGGGCAGATACGCAGTATTTT
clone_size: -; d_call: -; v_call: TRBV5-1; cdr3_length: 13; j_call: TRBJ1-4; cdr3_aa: CASSIQPGEKLFF; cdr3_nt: TGCGCCAGCAGCATCCAACCAGGGGAAAAACTGTTTTTT
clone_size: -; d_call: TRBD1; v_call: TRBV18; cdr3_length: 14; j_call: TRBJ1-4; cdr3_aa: CASSQGAGNEKLFF; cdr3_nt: TGTGCCAGCTCACAGGGGGCCGGTAATGAAAAACTGTTTTTT
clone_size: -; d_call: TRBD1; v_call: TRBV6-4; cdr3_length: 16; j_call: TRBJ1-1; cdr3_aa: CASNLLGDSENTEAFF; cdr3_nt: TGTGCCAGCAACCTTCTGGGGGACAGCGAAAACACTGAAGCTTTCTTT
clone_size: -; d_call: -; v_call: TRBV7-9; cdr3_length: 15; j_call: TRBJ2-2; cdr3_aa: CASRPTGTNTGELFF; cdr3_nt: TGTGCCAGCAGGCCGACAGGGACTAACACCGGGGAGCTGTTTTTT
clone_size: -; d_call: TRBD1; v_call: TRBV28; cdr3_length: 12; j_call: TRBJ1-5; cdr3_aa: CATTGAWGPQHF; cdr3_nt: TGTGCCACTACAGGGGCTTGGGGGCCCCAGCATTTT
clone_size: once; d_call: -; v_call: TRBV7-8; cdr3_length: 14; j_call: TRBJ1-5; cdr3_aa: CASSLGLQGQPQHF; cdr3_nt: TGTGCCAGCAGCTTGGGACTCCAGGGTCAGCCCCAGCATTTT
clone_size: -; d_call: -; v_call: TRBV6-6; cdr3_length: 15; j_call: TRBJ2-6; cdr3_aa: CASSYRSSGANVLTF; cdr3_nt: TGTGCCAGCAGTTACCGGAGCTCTGGGGCCAACGTCCTGACTTTC
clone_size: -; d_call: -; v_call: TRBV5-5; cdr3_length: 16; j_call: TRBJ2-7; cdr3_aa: CASSLFARVSSYEQYF; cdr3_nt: TGTGCCAGCAGCTTGTTCGCCAGGGTCAGCTCCTACGAGCAGTACTTC
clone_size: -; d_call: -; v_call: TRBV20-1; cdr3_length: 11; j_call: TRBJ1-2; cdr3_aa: CSASGLYGYTF; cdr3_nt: TGCAGTGCTAGTGGACTTTATGGCTACACCTTC
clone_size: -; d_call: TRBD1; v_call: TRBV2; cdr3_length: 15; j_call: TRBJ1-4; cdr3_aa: CASSGPTGGNEKLFF; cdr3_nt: TGTGCCAGCAGTGGTCCGACAGGGGGTAATGAAAAACTGTTTTTT
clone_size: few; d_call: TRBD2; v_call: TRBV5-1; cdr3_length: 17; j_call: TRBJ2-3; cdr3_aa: CASSLEGLAGGADTQYF; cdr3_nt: TGCGCCAGCAGCTTGGAGGGACTAGCGGGGGGGGCAGATACGCAGTATTTT
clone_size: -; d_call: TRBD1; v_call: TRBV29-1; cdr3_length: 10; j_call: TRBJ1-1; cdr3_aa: CSVTGKGAFF; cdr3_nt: TGCAGCGTGACAGGGAAGGGAGCTTTCTTT
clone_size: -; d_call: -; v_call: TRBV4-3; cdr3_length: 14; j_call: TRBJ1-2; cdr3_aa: CASSQEDKGYGYTF; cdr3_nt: TGCGCCAGCAGCCAAGAGGACAAAGGCTATGGCTACACCTTC
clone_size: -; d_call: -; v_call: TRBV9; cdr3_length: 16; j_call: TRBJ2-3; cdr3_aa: CASSVAPGLGTDTQYF; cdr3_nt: TGTGCCAGCAGCGTCGCCCCGGGACTCGGGACAGATACGCAGTATTTT
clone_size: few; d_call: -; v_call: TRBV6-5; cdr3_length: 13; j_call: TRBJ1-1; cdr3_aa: CASSLVLNTEAFF; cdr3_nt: TGTGCCAGCAGTTTAGTCTTGAACACTGAAGCTTTCTTT
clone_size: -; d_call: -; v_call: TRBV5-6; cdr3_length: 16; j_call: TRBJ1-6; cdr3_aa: CASSPRLTGYGSPLHF; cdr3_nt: TGTGCCAGCAGCCCGCGCCTTACAGGGTACGGATCACCCCTCCACTTT